The T cell receptor beta chain described here comes from a study of T cells in localized non-small cell lung cancer. The germline V and J ends were trimmed by 0 bases and 1 base, with 13 bases remaining between them. This CDR3 spans 16 amino acids. CDR1 and CDR2 from the germline V gene are MNHEY and SVGAGI. Points on this clone: Its antigen is not identified.

Overall study findings and caveats: In uninvolved adjacent lung, T cell clonality reached its highest value, exceeding tumor.

The assay was immunoSEQ multiplex PCR, and TCRdb's table has in-frame clones only and misses some. This table holds more than 45,000 clones, over 80% found once. The gene calls are TRBV6-5 and TRBJ2-7; D is perhaps TRBD1 (5 bases). This specimen consisted of peripheral blood mononuclear cells, obtained before any cancer treatment. The receptor was derived from a man between 40 and 69 years old with stage III lung adenocarcinoma. CDR3 region: CASSYSSVRVSYEQYF. In DNA, the CDR3 is TGTGCCAGCAGTTACTCGAGCGTCAGGGTATCCTACGAGCAGTACTTC.